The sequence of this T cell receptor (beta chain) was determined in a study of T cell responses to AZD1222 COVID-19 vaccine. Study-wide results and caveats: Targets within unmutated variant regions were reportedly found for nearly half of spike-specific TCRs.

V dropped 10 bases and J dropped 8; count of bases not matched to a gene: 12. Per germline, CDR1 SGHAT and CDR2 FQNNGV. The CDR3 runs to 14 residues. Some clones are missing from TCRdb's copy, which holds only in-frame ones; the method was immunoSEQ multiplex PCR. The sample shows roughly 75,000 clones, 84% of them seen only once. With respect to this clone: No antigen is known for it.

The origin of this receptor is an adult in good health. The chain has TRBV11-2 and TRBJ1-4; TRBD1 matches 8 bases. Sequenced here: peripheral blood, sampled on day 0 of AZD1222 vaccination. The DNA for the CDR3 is TGTGCCACACGACCCCAGGGGGCGAAGGAAAAACTGTTTTTT. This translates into CATRPQGAKEKLFF.